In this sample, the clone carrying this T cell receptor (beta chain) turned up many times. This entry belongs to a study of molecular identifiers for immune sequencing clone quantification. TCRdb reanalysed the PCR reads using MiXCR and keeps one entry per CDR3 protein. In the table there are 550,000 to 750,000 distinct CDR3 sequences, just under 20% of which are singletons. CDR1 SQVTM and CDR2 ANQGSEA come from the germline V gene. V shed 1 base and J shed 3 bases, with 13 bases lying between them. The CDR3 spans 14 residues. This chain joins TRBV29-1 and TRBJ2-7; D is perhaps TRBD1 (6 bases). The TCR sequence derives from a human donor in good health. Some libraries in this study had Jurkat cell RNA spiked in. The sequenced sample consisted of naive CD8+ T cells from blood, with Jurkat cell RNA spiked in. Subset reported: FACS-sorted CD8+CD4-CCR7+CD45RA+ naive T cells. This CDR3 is CSVEGAGANYEQYF. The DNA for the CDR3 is TGCAGCGTTGAAGGCGCAGGGGCGAACTACGAGCAGTACTTC.